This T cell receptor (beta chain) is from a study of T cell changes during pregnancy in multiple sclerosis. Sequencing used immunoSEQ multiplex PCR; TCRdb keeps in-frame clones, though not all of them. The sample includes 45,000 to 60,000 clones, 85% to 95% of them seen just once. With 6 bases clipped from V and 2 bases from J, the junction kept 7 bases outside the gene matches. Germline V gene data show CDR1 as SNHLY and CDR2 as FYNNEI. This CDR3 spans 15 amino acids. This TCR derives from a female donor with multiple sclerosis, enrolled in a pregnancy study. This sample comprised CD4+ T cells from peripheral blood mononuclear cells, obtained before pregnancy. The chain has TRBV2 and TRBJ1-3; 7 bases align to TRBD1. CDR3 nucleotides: TGTGCCAGCAGACCACAGGGGAGGCCTGGAAACACCATATATTTT. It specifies CASRPQGRPGNTIYF. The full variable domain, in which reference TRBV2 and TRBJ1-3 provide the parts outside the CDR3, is EPEVTQTPSHQVTQMGQEVILRCVPISNHLYFYWYRQILGQKVEFLVSFYNNEISEKSEIFDDQFSVERPDGSNFTLKIRSTKLEDSAMYFCASRPQGRPGNTIYFGEGSWLTVV.